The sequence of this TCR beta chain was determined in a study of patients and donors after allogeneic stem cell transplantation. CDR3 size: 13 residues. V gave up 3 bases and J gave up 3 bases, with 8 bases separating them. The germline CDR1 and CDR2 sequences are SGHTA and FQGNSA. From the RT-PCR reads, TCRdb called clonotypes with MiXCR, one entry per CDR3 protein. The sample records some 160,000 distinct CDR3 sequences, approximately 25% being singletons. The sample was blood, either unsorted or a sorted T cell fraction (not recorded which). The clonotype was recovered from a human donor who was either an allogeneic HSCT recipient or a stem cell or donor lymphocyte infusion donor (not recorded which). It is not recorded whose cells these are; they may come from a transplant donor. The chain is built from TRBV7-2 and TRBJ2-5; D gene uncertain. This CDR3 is CASSLLRKETQYF. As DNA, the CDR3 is TGTGCCAGCAGCTTGTTGAGAAAAGAGACCCAGTACTTC.